Described below is a single T cell receptor (beta chain) sequence and its context. This clonotype was seen repeatedly, ten times or more. This receptor's antigen is unknown. Per-base qualities were not stored, and no clone one base away is much larger. According to the germline V gene, CDR1 reads SGHTA and CDR2 reads FQGNSA. The germline V end is reduced by 5 bases and the J end by 5 bases; junction bases left unmatched: 11. The cysteine opens and the phenylalanine closes a CDR3 of 16 amino acids. Only the CDR3 DNA stays, 48 bases, in frame from base 1. In light of the paper, this sample's treatment or condition label describes: live attenuated yellow fever vaccine strain. PBMCs were isolated from peripheral blood using a standard Ficoll-Paque protocol. CD4 and CD8 T-cell fractions were isolated with Dynabeads CD4 and CD8 positive selection kits. RNA was extracted with TriZol from bulk PBMCs, CD4 and CD8 fractions, and dextramer-positive and dextramer-negative fractions.

This record comes from a study of T cells after yellow fever vaccination (dated by TCRdb to about 2019). For context, the study as a whole: The SMART-Seq v4 Ultra Low Input RNA kit was used to prepare libraries from fractions with low cell numbers. Blood was drawn at multiple timepoints before and after primary and secondary immunization, with bulk PBMC replicates and cell subsets isolated. Two healthy male donors, one aged 18 to 29 and one aged 30 to 40 years, made up the cohort. To follow T-cell clones before and after both primary and booster YFV17D yellow fever vaccination, bulk TCR alpha and beta repertoires underwent longitudinal sequencing. The study at large found these results: Because only two donors were included in the study, the extent to which the findings can be generalized is limited. Compared with the primary T-cell response, the secondary T-cell response was weaker but faster, peaking on day 5 rather than day 15. Most clones expanded after primary vaccination (around 96% of CD4 and 88% of CD8) were re-detected after the booster, suggesting that broad memory maintenance occurred. Computational filtering was needed because FACS-sorted repertoires could contain abundant contaminating clonotypes from the bulk population. A small fraction of clonotypes showed up in both the CD4 and CD8 compartments, probably as a result of convergent recombination.

Synthesis of TCR cDNA relied on 5'RACE template switching, a step that introduced a universal primer site along with unique molecular identifiers. Priming of cDNA synthesis was performed from both the TCR alpha and TCR beta constant segments. Library amplification involved two PCR steps, and the second step added sample barcodes and sequencing adapters. Libraries were sequenced on Illumina HiSeq 2500 (2x100 bp) or NovaSeq (2x150 bp). In the original analysis: MIGEC handled demultiplexing of reads and collapsing into UMI consensus sequences, while MiXCR performed V(D)J alignment. Vaccine-responding clonotypes were defined with edgeR using replicate PBMC samples, requiring FDR below 0.01 and a log2 fold change above 5 up to day 15. Each bulk clonotype received a CD4 or CD8 identity based on whether the sequenced CD4 or CD8 repertoire contained that clonotype at higher abundance. TCRdb reprocessing: public reads trimmed at Q25 with fastp, clones called with MiXCR, in-frame beta chains kept. Entries that share a CDR3 protein sequence are merged under the most common genes and DNA. The V and J calls shown here were made by TCRdb, not taken from the authors' results. The sample profile shows 150,000 to 200,000 distinct CDR3 sequences; around 7.3% of them were found once. More than 2% of the sample is taken by the ten largest.

The rearrangement combines TRBV7-2 with TRBJ2-3, and TRBD2 aligns with 9 junction nucleotides. The sequencing used CD4+ T cells sorted from PBMCs, collected 5 to 6 days after the first yellow fever vaccination. The sequence was collected from a man in his late teens or twenties who received the YFV17D yellow fever vaccine. CDR3 loop: CASSPGWRGGGDTQYF. Read as DNA, the sequence is TGTGCCAGCAGCCCAGGGTGGCGGGGGGGAGGAGATACGCAGTATTTT. Full variable domain (CDR3 extended with the reference TRBV7-2 and TRBJ2-3 proteins): GAGVSQSPSNKVTEKGKDVELRCDPISGHTALYWYRQSLGQGLEFLIYFQGNSAPDKSGLPSDRFSAERTGGSVSTLTIQRTQQEDSAVYLCASSPGWRGGGDTQYFGPGTRLTVL.